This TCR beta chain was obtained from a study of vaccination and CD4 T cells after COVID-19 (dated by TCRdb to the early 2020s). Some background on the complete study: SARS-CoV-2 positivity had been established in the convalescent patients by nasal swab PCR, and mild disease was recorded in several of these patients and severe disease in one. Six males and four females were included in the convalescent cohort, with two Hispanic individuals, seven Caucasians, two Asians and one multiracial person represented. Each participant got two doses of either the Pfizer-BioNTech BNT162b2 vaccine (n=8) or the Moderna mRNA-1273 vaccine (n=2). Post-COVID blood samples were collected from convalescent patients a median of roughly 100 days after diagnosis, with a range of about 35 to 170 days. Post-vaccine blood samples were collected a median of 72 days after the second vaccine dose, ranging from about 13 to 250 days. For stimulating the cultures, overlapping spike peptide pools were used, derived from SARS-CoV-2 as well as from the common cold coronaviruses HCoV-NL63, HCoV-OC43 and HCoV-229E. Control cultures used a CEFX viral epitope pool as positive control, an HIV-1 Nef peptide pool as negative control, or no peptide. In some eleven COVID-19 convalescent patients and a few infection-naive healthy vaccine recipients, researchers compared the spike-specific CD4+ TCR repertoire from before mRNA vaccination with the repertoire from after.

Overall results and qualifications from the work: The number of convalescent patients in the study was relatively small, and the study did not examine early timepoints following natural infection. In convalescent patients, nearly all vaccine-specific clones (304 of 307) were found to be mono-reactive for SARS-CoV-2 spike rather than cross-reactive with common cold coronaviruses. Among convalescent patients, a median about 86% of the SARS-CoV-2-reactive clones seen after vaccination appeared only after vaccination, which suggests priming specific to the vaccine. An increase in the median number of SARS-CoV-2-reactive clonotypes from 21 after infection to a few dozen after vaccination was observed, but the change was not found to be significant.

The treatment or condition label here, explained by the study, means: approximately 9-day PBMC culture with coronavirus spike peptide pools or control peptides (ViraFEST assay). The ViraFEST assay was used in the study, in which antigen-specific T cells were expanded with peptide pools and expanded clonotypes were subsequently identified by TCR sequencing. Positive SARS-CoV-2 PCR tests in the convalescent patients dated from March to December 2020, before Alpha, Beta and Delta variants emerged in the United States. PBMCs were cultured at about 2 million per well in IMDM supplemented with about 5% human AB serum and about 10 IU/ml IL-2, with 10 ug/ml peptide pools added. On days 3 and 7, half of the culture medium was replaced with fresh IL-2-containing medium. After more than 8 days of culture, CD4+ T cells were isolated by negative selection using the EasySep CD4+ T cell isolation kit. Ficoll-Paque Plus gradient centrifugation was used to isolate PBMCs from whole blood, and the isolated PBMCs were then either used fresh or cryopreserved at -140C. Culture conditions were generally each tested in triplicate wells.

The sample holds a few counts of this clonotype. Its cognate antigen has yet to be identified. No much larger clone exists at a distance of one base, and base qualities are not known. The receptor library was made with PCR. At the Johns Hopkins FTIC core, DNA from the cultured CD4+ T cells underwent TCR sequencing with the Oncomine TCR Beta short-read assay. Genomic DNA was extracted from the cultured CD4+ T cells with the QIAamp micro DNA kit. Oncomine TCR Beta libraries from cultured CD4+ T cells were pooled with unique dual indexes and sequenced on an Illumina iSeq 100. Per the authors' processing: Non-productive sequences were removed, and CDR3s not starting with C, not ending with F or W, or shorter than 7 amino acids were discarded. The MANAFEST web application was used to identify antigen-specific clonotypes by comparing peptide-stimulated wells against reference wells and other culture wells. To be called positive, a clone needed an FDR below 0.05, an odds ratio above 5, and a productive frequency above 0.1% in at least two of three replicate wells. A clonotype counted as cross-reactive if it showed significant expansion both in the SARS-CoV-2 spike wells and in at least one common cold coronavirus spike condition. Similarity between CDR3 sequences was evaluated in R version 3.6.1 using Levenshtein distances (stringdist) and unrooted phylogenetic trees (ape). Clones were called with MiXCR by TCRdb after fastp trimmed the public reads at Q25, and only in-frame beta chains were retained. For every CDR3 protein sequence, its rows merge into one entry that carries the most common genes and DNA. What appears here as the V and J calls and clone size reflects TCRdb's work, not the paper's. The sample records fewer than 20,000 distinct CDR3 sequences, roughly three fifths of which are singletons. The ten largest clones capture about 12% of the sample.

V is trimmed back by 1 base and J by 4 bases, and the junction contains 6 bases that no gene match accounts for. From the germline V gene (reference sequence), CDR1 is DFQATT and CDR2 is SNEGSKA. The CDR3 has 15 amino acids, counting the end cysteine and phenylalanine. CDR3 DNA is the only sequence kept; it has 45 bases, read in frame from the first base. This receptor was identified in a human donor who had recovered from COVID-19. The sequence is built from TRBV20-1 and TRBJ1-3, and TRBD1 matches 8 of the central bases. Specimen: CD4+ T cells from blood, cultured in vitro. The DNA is TGCAGTGCTAGAGCCCCGACAGGGGAGGGAAACACCATATATTTT. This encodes CSARAPTGEGNTIYF.